Sequencing of this T cell receptor (beta chain) was carried out in a study of shared clonotypes between healthy human individuals. This clone was seen at least ten times. The antigen is unknown. The assay was carried out at the deep level. Every immunoSEQ plate was one replicate of a subset's evenly spread DNA. Using immunoSEQ multiplex PCR, the repertoire was profiled, and TCRdb retains in-frame clones only, with some absent. The data contain about 960,000 clones, 76% of them singletons. Germline V gives CDR1 SGHTA, CDR2 FQGNSA. V was trimmed by 5 bases and J by 6 bases, leaving 17 bases between them. The CDR3 extends over 15 amino acids. Whole-study findings and limits: Researchers found naive subsets generally carried larger estimated richness than memory subsets.

The chain links TRBV7-2 to TRBJ1-5; a weak D match, TRBD1 (6 bases). The receptor comes from a young man in good health. Sequenced: memory CD4+ T cells sorted from blood. The subset denotes: CD45RA-negative fraction. The CDR3 sequence is CASSIQQGSVQPQHF. The CDR3 DNA is TGTGCCAGCAGCATTCAACAGGGTTCGGTTCAGCCCCAGCATTTT.